These 23 T cell receptor beta chains were all obtained from the same sample, sequenced in a study of response to subunit inactivated influenza vaccine. TCRdb used MiXCR to reprocess the RT-PCR reads, holding one entry per CDR3 protein. The table lists 600,000 to 850,000 distinct CDR3 sequences, 14% of them singletons, with 6.5% to 8% in the top ten. Sequenced material: PBMCs from blood, taken 14 days before vaccination. These TCRs come from a man aged 50 or older who received an inactivated influenza vaccine.

V is TRBV6-5 and J is TRBJ2-5; the match to TRBD2 covers 13 bases. V lost 2 bases, J lost 5 bases, and 8 bases stayed unmatched. The CDR3 extends over 17 amino acids. Germline CDR1 reads MNHEY; CDR2 reads SVGAGI. The DNA for the CDR3 is TGTGCCAGCAGTTACGGGACTAGCGGGATTGACGTGGAGACCCAGTACTTC. Translation: CASSYGTSGIDVETQYF.

This clonotype was observed a handful of times. This rearrangement joins TRBV20-1 to TRBJ2-3, with 9 bases fitting TRBD2. Germline values: CDR1 DFQATT, CDR2 SNEGSKA (reference sequence). V was pared by 6 bases and J by 1 base, with 8 bases of the junction left unmatched. The CDR3 consists of 15 residues. The CDR3 DNA reads as TGCAGTGCCACGGGGCGGGGGGGCGGCACAGATACGCAGTATTTT. Protein sequence: CSATGRGGGTDTQYF.

Concerning this clonotype itself: A single base separates this from a much larger clone, so it may be a read error. The chain recombines TRBV5-4 with TRBJ2-7, with no clear D. Per the germline V gene, CDR1 is SGHNT and CDR2 is YYREEE (reference sequence). With 5 bases removed from V and 0 bases from J, the gap between germline ends came to 12 bases. The CDR3 covers 14 residues. In DNA, the CDR3 is TGTGCCAGCAGTCCGGACGGTAGCTCCTACGAGCAGTACTTC. It specifies CASSPDGSSYEQYF. The full variable domain, with the rest looked up from reference TRBV5-4 and TRBJ2-7, is ETGVTQSPTHLIKTRGQQVTLRCSSQSGHNTVSWYQQALGQGPQFIFQYYREEENGRGNFPPRFSGLQFPNYSSELNVNALELDDSALYLCASSPDGSSYEQYFGPGTRLTVT.

The chain recombines TRBV10-1 with TRBJ2-3; either TRBD1 or TRBD2 may fit D (5 bases each). CDR3 length: 12 residues. Germline V gives CDR1 WNHNN, CDR2 SYGVQD (reference sequence). Trimming shortened V by 7 bases and J by 13 bases, and 18 bases separated the two germline ends. In nucleotides, the CDR3 is TGCGCCAGCAAGGCGGACAACGGGGAAGAGTATTTT. Its translation: CASKADNGEEYF.

A few counts support this clonotype. The chain links TRBV4-2 to TRBJ1-6; tentative D call: TRBD1 (5 bases). Germline values: CDR1 LGHNA, CDR2 YNFKEQ. The length of the CDR3 is 16 residues. The germline V and J ends were trimmed by 0 bases and 10 bases, with 16 bases remaining between them. CDR3 in amino acids: CASSQEGGQGRSPLHF. As DNA, the CDR3 is TGTGCCAGCAGCCAAGAGGGTGGGCAGGGACGGTCACCCCTCCACTTT.

The genes are TRBV10-2 and TRBJ2-3; tentatively, D is TRBD1 or TRBD2 (6 bases each). CDR3 length: 15 residues. Germline CDR1 reads WSHSY; CDR2 reads SAAADI. V was clipped by 6 bases and J by 3 bases, with 16 bases between them. CDR3 sequence (DNA): TGCGCCAGCAGAAGGGGGGTAGCAGGAACAGATACGCAGTATTTT. Protein sequence: CASRRGVAGTDTQYF.

This chain connects TRBV20-1 to TRBJ2-3, with 8 bases matching TRBD2. Germline V gene lookup returns CDR1 DFQATT and CDR2 SNEGSKA (reference sequence). This CDR3 is 15 amino acids long. With V trimmed by 4 bases and J by 3 bases, 9 bases remained unmatched. CDR3 coding DNA: TGCAGTGCTACCTTTGGCGGGAGGAGAACAGATACGCAGTATTTT. It translates to CSATFGGRRTDTQYF.

The V and J genes are TRBV12-3 or TRBV12-4 and TRBJ2-1; D possibly corresponds to TRBD1 (6 bases). V shed 3 bases and J shed 6 bases, with 15 bases lying between them. The length of the CDR3 is 15 residues. As DNA, the CDR3 is TGTGCCAGCAGTTTCGGACAGCCCCTGGGCAATGAGCAGTTCTTC. It encodes CASSFGQPLGNEQFF.

This clonotype was recorded a few times. The chain links TRBV6-5 to TRBJ1-2; 12 bases fit TRBD1. Trimming removed 2 bases from V and 12 bases from J; junction bases left unmatched: 16. Germline V gene lookup returns CDR1 MNHEY and CDR2 SVGAGI. The CDR3 loop spans 17 amino acids. The CDR3 nucleotides are TGTGCCAGCAGTTACAGGGACAGGGGGCGAGTGGGGCGTGCTGACACCTTC. Translating gives CASSYRDRGRVGRADTF.

This clonotype was observed at least ten times. The genes are TRBV18 and TRBJ1-3; D not certain. The V gene's germline CDR1 is KGHSH and CDR2 LQKENI. Deletions cut 3 bases from V and 3 bases from J, with 18 bases between. This CDR3 region has 17 residues. CDR3 bases: TGTGCCAGCTCACCCAAGGACGGAGGGCTGGTTGGAAACACCATATATTTT. It codes for CASSPKDGGLVGNTIYF.

The V call is TRBV12-3 or TRBV12-4, the J call TRBJ1-1; tentatively, D is TRBD1 (5 bases). V was pared by 7 bases and J by 5 bases, with 17 bases between. The CDR3 covers 14 residues. CDR3 protein: CASTSAWRGTEAFF. The DNA for the CDR3 is TGTGCCAGCACCTCTGCCTGGAGGGGAACTGAAGCTTTCTTT.

This chain links TRBV4-3 with TRBJ2-1; maybe TRBD1 (7 bases). Germline CDR1 reads LGHNA; CDR2 reads YSLEER. CDR3 length: 15 amino acids. Trimming left V 1 base short and J 6 bases short, with 13 bases between. CDR3 bases: TGCGCCAGCAGCCAAGGTTGGAGGGGGCGCAATGAGCAGTTCTTC. Translated: CASSQGWRGRNEQFF.

The J gene is TRBJ2-1, the V gene TRBV5-1; 7 bases line up with TRBD2. V was pared by 2 bases and J by 2 bases, with 7 bases of the junction left unmatched. Germline V CDR1 and CDR2: SGHRS, YFSETQ. The CDR3 runs to 16 residues. The DNA for the CDR3 is TGCGCCAGCAGCTTTGGAGCGGGGCTCACCTACAATGAGCAGTTCTTC. Protein product: CASSFGAGLTYNEQFF.

This clonotype was seen more than once but under ten times. This chain links TRBV18 with TRBJ2-7, with 7 bases aligning to TRBD1. J was trimmed by 5 bases and V by 3 bases; bases with no gene match: 7. Germline loops: CDR1 KGHSH, CDR2 LQKENI. CDR3 length: 14 amino acids. The DNA for the CDR3 is TGTGCCAGCTCACCTTTTACAGGGGCGGACGAGCAGTACTTC. It translates to CASSPFTGADEQYF.

Worth noting for this clonotype: The final CDR3 position lacks the conserved phenylalanine or tryptophan, pointing to a likely read error. The chain combines TRBV20-1 with TRBJ2-7; D is perhaps TRBD1 (6 bases). Germline-derived CDR1 and CDR2 are DFQATT and SNEGSKA (reference sequence). V shed 6 bases and J shed 0 bases, with 15 bases lying between them. CDR3 length: 14 residues. CDR3 in DNA: TGCAGTGCGTCACAGGGTGGGGGCTCCTACGAGCAGTACTCC. Amino acids: CSASQGGGSYEQYS.

J is TRBJ2-7 and V is TRBV7-9; TRBD2 agrees at 9 bases. Germline-derived CDR1 and CDR2 are SEHNR and FQNEAQ (reference sequence). The ends lost 2 bases at V and 5 bases at J; junction bases unmatched: 10. This CDR3 is 16 amino acids long. The CDR3 sequence is CASSLPGGRANHEQYF. The CDR3 DNA is TGTGCCAGCAGCTTACCGGGCGGGAGGGCCAACCACGAGCAGTACTTC.

This clonotype appeared a few times. The CDR3, as DNA: TGTGCCAGCAGTAACGGGGACAGTAGCGAGCAGTACTTC. Protein: CASSNGDSSEQYF. The V and J genes are TRBV6-5 and TRBJ2-7; 7 bases are shared with TRBD1. This CDR3 spans 13 amino acids. Per the germline V gene, CDR1 is MNHEY and CDR2 is SVGAGI. V was pared by 5 bases and J by 6 bases, with 7 bases of the junction left unmatched.

The V and J genes are TRBV4-2 and TRBJ1-1, with D hard to call. This CDR3 contains 15 residues. The germline V gene encodes CDR1 LGHNA and CDR2 YNFKEQ. With 0 bases removed from V and 6 bases from J, the gap between germline ends came to 14 bases. The CDR3 coding sequence is TGTGCCAGCAGCCAAGATAGGTTTTCCGGGGCTGAAGCTTTCTTT. As protein: CASSQDRFSGAEAFF.

The CDR3 spells CASSPQSQTSGNTIYF. Here the CDR3 DNA reads TGTGCCAGCTCACCACAGTCCCAGACCTCTGGAAACACCATATATTTT. This chain uses TRBV18 with TRBJ1-3; no reliable D call. Trimming pared 1 base from V and 0 bases from J, leaving 10 bases between. Germline CDR1 KGHSH, CDR2 LQKENI. The CDR3 has 16 residues.

This clonotype was seen more than once but under ten times. This chain links TRBV7-2 with TRBJ1-2; 8 bases align to TRBD1. Losses at the gene ends were 2 bases for V and 0 bases for J; bases not matched to a gene: 8. Germline V CDR1 and CDR2: SGHTA, FQGNSA. This CDR3 region has 17 residues. CDR3 coding DNA: TGTGCCAGCAGCTTATCGGCAGGGGGCACAGCTAACTATGGCTACACCTTC. Encoded protein: CASSLSAGGTANYGYTF.

In its sample, this clonotype was seen a few times. The chain has TRBV2 and TRBJ2-7; TRBD2 aligns across 9 bases. Germline V gene sequence: CDR1 SNHLY, CDR2 FYNNEI. This CDR3 has 16 amino acids. The ends lost 2 bases at V and 7 bases at J; junction bases unmatched: 12. CDR3 in DNA: TGTGCCAGCAGTGAACGTGGCGGCGGGAGGGCAGGGGAGCAGTACTTC. This sequence encodes CASSERGGGRAGEQYF.

This clonotype was seen only a few times. The J gene is TRBJ2-1, the V gene TRBV2; D gene ambiguous. CDR3 length equals 14 residues. With 3 bases removed from V and 4 bases from J, the gap between germline ends came to 10 bases. Germline CDR1 reads SNHLY; CDR2 reads FYNNEI. The CDR3 reads CASSEVLGYNEQFF. The CDR3 DNA follows: TGTGCCAGCAGTGAGGTTTTGGGTTACAATGAGCAGTTCTTC.

About this clonotype itself: This clone may be a read error of a much larger clone one base away. The rearrangement uses TRBV10-3 and TRBJ1-1; D unresolved. The CDR3 extends over 16 amino acids. Germline V CDR1 and CDR2: ENHRY, SYGVKD. The CDR3 DNA reads as TGTGCCATCAGTGAGTCGTCGGGAGGTTCTCGAACTGAAGCTTACTTT. Translated: CAISESSGGSRTEAYF.